Listed below are T cell receptor beta chains from one sample, sequenced in a study of T cells in Graves' hyperthyroidism and ophthalmopathy. Using its own MiXCR run on the multiplex PCR reads, TCRdb lists one record per CDR3 protein. The repertoire holds some 490,000 distinct CDR3 sequences, with approximately 22% as singletons. The sequenced sample consisted of blood. These receptors came from a woman aged 70-85 years with Graves' ophthalmopathy. Each CDR3 is given with its conserved first and last residue. The D gene is left open where the match is weak. Size tells how often a clone was seen (once, few, many) or the class of an expanded clone, and some rows leave it out.

j_call,v_call,clone_size,d_call,cdr3_nt,cdr3_aa
TRBJ1-5,TRBV2,.,.,TGTGCCAGCAGTGAATGGCAGGATGATCAGCCCCAGCATTTT,CASSEWQDDQPQHF
TRBJ1-1,TRBV15,many,.,TGTGCCACCAGCATCTCAGTGAACACTGAAGCTTTCTTT,CATSISVNTEAFF
TRBJ2-7,TRBV7-8,many,.,TGTGCCAGCAGCTTAGCGAACACCTACGAGCAGTACTTC,CASSLANTYEQYF
TRBJ2-7,TRBV20-1,.,TRBD2,TGCAGTGCTAGATCCCCCCTGTGGCGGGAGGGCAACGAGCAGTACTTC,CSARSPLWREGNEQYF
TRBJ2-3,TRBV27,few,.,TGTGCCAGCAGTTTATCGATGACTACCTCCCATACGCAGTATTTT,CASSLSMTTSHTQYF
TRBJ1-3,TRBV9,few,TRBD1,TGTGCCAGCAGCGTAGGAGGGACAGGGTTTGGAAACACCATATATTTT,CASSVGGTGFGNTIYF
TRBJ2-3,TRBV10-3,.,.,TGTGCCATCAGTGACGGCGGATCTAGCACAGATACGCAGTATTTT,CAISDGGSSTDTQYF
TRBJ2-1,TRBV6-2/TRBV6-3,many,TRBD1,TGTGCCAGCAGTTCGACAGGGGGTGGCTACAATGAGCAGTTCTTC,CASSSTGGGYNEQFF
TRBJ2-7,TRBV7-8,many,.,TGTGCCAGCAGCTTGAGCGGGCCCCAGGGGGAGCAGTACTTC,CASSLSGPQGEQYF
TRBJ1-6,TRBV20-1,few,TRBD1,TGCAGTGCGCCTCAGGACAGGGGGAATTCACCCCTCCACTTT,CSAPQDRGNSPLHF